A selection of T cell receptor beta chains follows, all from one sample in a study of T cell changes during pregnancy in multiple sclerosis. This table comes from immunoSEQ multiplex PCR, and its TCRdb copy is limited to in-frame clones, with some not included. The table records 30,000 to 35,000 clones, just over 90% of them present only once. The material was CD8+ T cells from peripheral blood mononuclear cells, obtained in the first trimester of pregnancy. These TCRs come from a female donor with multiple sclerosis, enrolled in a pregnancy study. The CDR3 runs from the conserved cysteine through the conserved F or W. D genes are given only for firm matches. Rows may omit the clone size; those that give it use once, few, many or a size class.

J gene | D gene | clone size | V gene | CDR3 DNA | CDR3 protein
TRBJ2-7 | TRBD2 | NA | TRBV11-2 | TGTGCCAGCAGCTTAGAACTAGCGGGAGCCTACGAGCAGTACTTC | CASSLELAGAYEQYF
TRBJ2-7 | NA | once | TRBV15 | TGTGCCACCAGCAGAGATGGAGGGGTAGCCTACGAGCAGTACTTC | CATSRDGGVAYEQYF
TRBJ1-2 | NA | few | TRBV5-4 | TGTGCCAGCAGCTTGGCCTTTTCAGGGGACGGCTACACCTTC | CASSLAFSGDGYTF
TRBJ2-6 | NA | NA | TRBV2 | TGTGCCAGCACGCCAGGGTCTACTGGGGCCAACGTCCTGACTTTC | CASTPGSTGANVLTF
TRBJ2-7 | TRBD1 | large | TRBV4-2 | TGTGCCAGCAGCCACCCCGAGGGGCAGGGGGCCAACGAGCAGTACTTC | CASSHPEGQGANEQYF
TRBJ2-3 | TRBD2 | NA | TRBV2 | TGTGCCAGCAGTGAAAGGGGAGGGTTAGCCAGAGATACGCAGTATTTT | CASSERGGLARDTQYF
TRBJ2-5 | NA | NA | TRBV7-9 | TGTGCCAGCTCAAAGGACTCGGAACAAGAGACCCAGTACTTC | CASSKDSEQETQYF
TRBJ2-7 | TRBD2 | once | TRBV29-1 | TGCAGCGTTGAACTAGCGGGAGTTTCCTCCTACGAGCAGTACTTC | CSVELAGVSSYEQYF
TRBJ2-3 | TRBD2 | NA | TRBV9 | TGTGCCAGCAGCTCAGAAGGTGGGGCTAGCGGGACCTTGACAGATACGCAGTATTTT | CASSSEGGASGTLTDTQYF
TRBJ1-5 | NA | NA | TRBV4-1 | TGCGCCAGCAGCCAAGGGGGGGGGTATCAGCCCCAGCATTTT | CASSQGGGYQPQHF
TRBJ2-3 | NA | NA | TRBV4-2 | TGTGCCAGCAGCCAGGACAGCCGGTCAGCAGATACGCAGTATTTT | CASSQDSRSADTQYF
TRBJ2-6 | NA | NA | TRBV4-3 | TGCGCCAGCAGCCAAGATTCATTCCCGAGCTCTGGGGCCAACGTCCTGACTTTC | CASSQDSFPSSGANVLTF
TRBJ1-1 | TRBD1 | NA | TRBV7-8 | TGTGCCAGCAGCCCGAGGACAGGACCCATGAACACTGAAGCTTTCTTT | CASSPRTGPMNTEAFF
TRBJ2-7 | NA | NA | TRBV14 | TGTGCCAGCAGCCAAGGACTGGAGTCCTACGAGCAGTACTTC | CASSQGLESYEQYF
TRBJ2-3 | TRBD2 | NA | TRBV7-3 | TGTGCCAGCAGCTTCGGGCTAGCGGGGACAGATACGCAGTATTTT | CASSFGLAGTDTQYF
TRBJ2-5 | NA | NA | TRBV5-4 | TGTGCCAGCAGCGGCCCCCAAGAGACCCAGTACTTC | CASSGPQETQYF
TRBJ2-1 | NA | NA | TRBV7-2 | TGTGCCAGCATCCCAGGTTGGGGCCTCGGGGAGCAGTTCTTC | CASIPGWGLGEQFF
TRBJ2-4 | TRBD2 | NA | TRBV9 | TGTGCCAGCAGCGTAGATGGGGGAGGGCTTCAAATTCAGTACTTC | CASSVDGGGLQIQYF
TRBJ2-1 | NA | NA | TRBV27 | TGTGCCAGCAGTTCAATTAGTTATAGGGGTGAGCAGTTCTTC | CASSSISYRGEQFF
TRBJ1-1 | TRBD1 | NA | TRBV11-2 | TGTGCCAGCAGCCCAAACAGGGGAACTGAAGCTTTCTTT | CASSPNRGTEAFF
TRBJ2-2 | NA | NA | TRBV28 | TGTGCCAGCAGTTCGGGACTCCACTTCGGGGAGCTGTTTTTT | CASSSGLHFGELFF
TRBJ1-5 | NA | NA | TRBV27 | TGTGCCAGCAGTTTAAATCGGGGGAATCAGCCCCAGCATTTT | CASSLNRGNQPQHF
TRBJ1-2 | TRBD1 | NA | TRBV27 | TGTGCCAGCATGGGACAGGGGAACTATGGCTACACCTTC | CASMGQGNYGYTF
TRBJ2-3 | TRBD2 | NA | TRBV27 | TGTGCCAGCAGTCCGGAGCGGGAGGGGACAGATACGCAGTATTTT | CASSPEREGTDTQYF
TRBJ2-3 | TRBD2 | NA | TRBV30 | TGTGCCGGAGGGCTAGCGGGAGGCGGGTTCACAGTTGCTGGAACAGATACGCAGTATTTT | CAGGLAGGGFTVAGTDTQYF
TRBJ2-1 | NA | NA | TRBV27 | TGTGCCAGCAGTTTATATCGGCGGTTCAATGAGCAGTTCTTC | CASSLYRRFNEQFF
TRBJ2-5 | TRBD1 | NA | TRBV6-9 | TGTGCCACCAAGCCTAGGGACAGGGGAGGAGAGACCCAGTACTTC | CATKPRDRGGETQYF
TRBJ2-7 | TRBD2 | NA | TRBV19 | TGTGCCAGTAGTATCGGGGGGGGCGAGCAGTACTTC | CASSIGGGEQYF
TRBJ2-1 | NA | NA | TRBV27 | TGTGCCAGCAGTCTCTACAATGAGCAGTTCTTC | CASSLYNEQFF
TRBJ1-1 | NA | once | TRBV7-8 | TGTGCCAGCAGCTTATATACAACTTACCACCCATCGGAGACTGAAGCTTTCTTT | CASSLYTTYHPSETEAFF
TRBJ2-2 | NA | once | TRBV5-4 | TGTGCCAGCAGCTTTGGTGGAGCCGGGGAGCTGTTTTTT | CASSFGGAGELFF
TRBJ2-3 | NA | NA | TRBV14 | TGTGCCAGCAGCCAACTCACAGATACGCAGTATTTT | CASSQLTDTQYF
TRBJ2-7 | TRBD2 | NA | TRBV27 | TGTGCCAGCAGCCTGGGACTAGCGGGCTACGAGCAGTACTTC | CASSLGLAGYEQYF
TRBJ2-1 | TRBD2 | NA | TRBV5-4 | TGTGCCAGCAGCTTGGGAGTTTCATCGGCGGGGGACAATGAGCAGTTCTTC | CASSLGVSSAGDNEQFF
TRBJ2-3 | TRBD2 | NA | TRBV2 | TGTGCCATCGACCGGGACTACACAGATACGCAGTATTTT | CAIDRDYTDTQYF
TRBJ2-7 | TRBD1 | once | TRBV28 | TGTGCCAGCAGCGGACCGGGACAGGGCGCCGAGCAGTACTTC | CASSGPGQGAEQYF
TRBJ2-7 | NA | NA | TRBV19 | TGTGCCGTAGGTTGGGCTTACGAGCAGTACTTC | CAVGWAYEQYF
TRBJ2-5 | NA | NA | TRBV28 | TGTGCCAGCAGTTTATTTCTCCAAGAGACCCAGTACTTC | CASSLFLQETQYF
TRBJ1-1 | NA | once | TRBV4-1 | TGCGCCAGCAGCCGGCCTCAGGGCCTGGGGGGCACTGAAGCTTTCTTT | CASSRPQGLGGTEAFF
TRBJ2-1 | TRBD2 | NA | TRBV7-2 | TGTGCCAGCAGCTTAACCAGCGGGAGGCACAATGAGCAGTTCTTC | CASSLTSGRHNEQFF
TRBJ2-1 | TRBD2 | NA | TRBV19 | TGTGCCAGTAATTCCCTGGGGCTAGCGGGGGAAGGGAGCTCCTACAATGAGCAGTTCTTC | CASNSLGLAGEGSSYNEQFF
TRBJ2-7 | NA | NA | TRBV6-6 | TGTGCCAGCAGTTACAAAACCCCCGGGGTCTCCTACGAGCAGTACTTC | CASSYKTPGVSYEQYF
TRBJ2-1 | NA | NA | TRBV28 | TGTGCCAGCAGTTTAAGAGGTCAGAGCCCCAATGAGCAGTTCTTC | CASSLRGQSPNEQFF
TRBJ2-3 | NA | NA | TRBV9 | TGTGCCAGCAGCGCAACTAGCAGCTACACAGATACGCAGTATTTT | CASSATSSYTDTQYF
TRBJ2-2 | TRBD1 | few | TRBV7-9 | TGTGCCAGCGGACGGACAGGCGGTATCGACGGGGAGCTGTTTTTT | CASGRTGGIDGELFF
TRBJ2-2 | TRBD2 | NA | TRBV9 | TGTGCCAGCAGCCTGGGTGGCGGGAGGGCCGCCGGGGAGCTGTTTTTT | CASSLGGGRAAGELFF
TRBJ2-7 | NA | NA | TRBV19 | TGTGCCAGTAGTTTAGGAGGATTTGGGGAGCAGTACTTC | CASSLGGFGEQYF
TRBJ2-7 | NA | NA | TRBV6-6 | TGTGCCAGCAGTTACAATTACTACGAGCAGTACTTC | CASSYNYYEQYF
TRBJ2-7 | NA | NA | TRBV6-5 | TGTGCCAGCAGTTCCCCTAGTAACGAGCAGTACTTC | CASSSPSNEQYF
TRBJ2-7 | NA | NA | TRBV5-1 | TGCGCCAGCAGCGTCACCCATGGACAGTCCTACGAGCAGTACTTC | CASSVTHGQSYEQYF
TRBJ2-1 | TRBD2 | NA | TRBV9 | TGTGCCAGCAGCACCGCCACTAGCGGGAGGGATGAGCAGTTCTTC | CASSTATSGRDEQFF